A single sample gave rise to the 28 T cell receptor beta chains below, sequenced in a study of beta chain features in type 1 diabetes (dated by TCRdb to 2016 to 2019). The antigens these receptors bind are not known. Study-wide conclusions, independent of this receptor: Type 1 diabetes patients showed a moderate but significant shortening of TCRB CDR3 length in all four CD4+ subsets.

Library method: the immunoSEQ multiplex PCR assay. All of the isolated RNA was reverse transcribed with the High Capacity cDNA Reverse Transcription Kit, so expressed TCRB transcripts were sequenced. TCRdb provides this immuneACCESS table in a form limited to in-frame rearrangements. Some clones are lacking; in checked studies, under half of them reflect an unresolved V gene, and why the rest are absent is not known. The table for this sample lists some 660,000 clones; 11% to 15% of them were counted only once. Roughly 0.04% of the sample belongs to the ten largest clones. Sequencing was carried out using naive CD4+ T cells from blood. In the paper's terms, the cell subset or site label means: true naive CD4+ T cells. These receptors all stem from a man aged 18 to 29 with type 1 diabetes.

In this sample, this clone turned up a few times. CDR3 sequence (DNA): TGCGCCAGCAGCTCGCTAGCAAGCTCCTACAATGAGCAGTTCTTC. Translating it yields CASSSLASSYNEQFF. The V call is TRBV5-1, the J call TRBJ2-1; maybe TRBD2 (5 bases). This CDR3 has 15 residues. V was pared by 3 bases and J by 0 bases, with 10 bases between. The germline gives CDR1 SGHRS, CDR2 YFSETQ.

This clone was seen a handful of times. This chain links TRBV18 with TRBJ2-1; 7 bases map to TRBD2. The CDR3 extends over 15 amino acids. Germline V lookup: CDR1 KGHSH, CDR2 LQKENI. With V trimmed by 5 bases and J by 6 bases, 10 bases remained unmatched. DNA for the CDR3: TGTGCCAGCTCAAGACTAGCTCTTGACCTCAATGAGCAGTTCTTC. Protein: CASSRLALDLNEQFF.

This clone was found a few times. The rearrangement joins TRBV19 to TRBJ1-5, with unresolved D. The CDR3 is 12 amino acids. Trimming pared 7 bases from V and 9 bases from J, leaving 13 bases between. Germline V gene data show CDR1 as LNHDA and CDR2 as SQIVND (reference sequence). The DNA of the CDR3 is TGTGCCAGTACCACCGAGAGCCGGCCCCAGCATTTT. Its translation is CASTTESRPQHF.

CDR3 sequence (DNA): TGTGCCTGGGGTGCCACAGGGGGCTATGAGACCCAGTACTTC. It specifies CAWGATGGYETQYF. This chain links TRBV30 with TRBJ2-5, with 9 positions matching TRBD1. Germline V gives CDR1 GTSNPN, CDR2 SVGIG (reference sequence). The junction had 9 bases not matched to a gene; V was cut back by 5 bases and J by 5 bases. CDR3 length equals 14 residues.

This clone was counted a few times. At the DNA level, this CDR3 is encoded by other sequences in the same sample as well. V is TRBV7-9 and J is TRBJ1-5; no reliable D call. The CDR3 spans 13 residues. V lost 1 base and J 4 bases, leaving 5 bases between the germline ends. Germline CDR1 SEHNR, CDR2 FQNEAQ (reference sequence). In nucleotides, the CDR3 is TGTGCCAGCAGCTTAGGAGAAAATCAGCCCCAGCATTTT. Its protein is CASSLGENQPQHF.

This clone has just a few counts. Other DNA sequences in the same sample also yield this CDR3. The chain is built from TRBV25-1 and TRBJ1-2; D uncertain. Germline V lookup: CDR1 MGHDK, CDR2 SYGVNS. This CDR3 has 12 amino acids. V gave up 6 bases and J gave up 2 bases, with 7 bases separating them. Here the CDR3 DNA reads TGTGCCAGCAGCGGCCAGAACTATGGCTACACCTTC. It translates to CASSGQNYGYTF.

In this sample, this clone turned up a few times. This sequence joins TRBV19 and TRBJ2-7; D may correspond to TRBD1 or TRBD2 (5 bases each). The CDR3 totals 14 residues. Trimming shortened V by 3 bases and J by 7 bases, and 16 bases separated the two germline ends. Germline lookup yields CDR1 LNHDA and CDR2 SQIVND (reference sequence). Written as DNA, the CDR3 is TGTGCCAGTAGTATCGAGGGGAATGCTCGGGAGCAGTACTTC. Protein sequence: CASSIEGNAREQYF. The variable domain in full, completed from reference TRBV19 and TRBJ2-7, reads DGGITQSPKYLFRKEGQNVTLSCEQNLNHDAMYWYRQDPGQGLRLIYYSQIVNDFQKGDIAEGYSVSREKKESFPLTVTSAQKNPTAFYLCASSIEGNAREQYFGPGTRLTVT.

This chain joins TRBV30 and TRBJ2-7; TRBD2 might be the D (5 bases). Germline lookup yields CDR1 GTSNPN and CDR2 SVGIG (reference sequence). This CDR3 has 15 residues. The germline V and J ends were trimmed by 3 bases and 3 bases, with 18 bases remaining between them. In DNA, the CDR3 is TGTGCCTGGAGGCCGCCGGAGCGACTATTCTACGAGCAGTACTTC. Encoded protein: CAWRPPERLFYEQYF.

This chain joins TRBV30 and TRBJ1-1; the D gene is possibly TRBD1 (6 bases). The CDR3 has 12 amino acids. CDR1 and CDR2 from the germline V gene are GTSNPN and SVGIG (reference sequence). Trimming cost V 8 bases and J 7 bases, with 17 bases left between them. The CDR3 sequence is CAISTGSNEAFF. The CDR3 DNA reads TGTGCCATATCAACAGGGTCTAATGAAGCTTTCTTT.

This clone was found a few times. The chain is built from TRBV30 and TRBJ2-7; 9 bases match TRBD1. There are 14 residues in the CDR3. The V and J ends lost 2 bases and 2 bases, in that order; junction bases with no gene match: 4. CDR1 and CDR2 from the germline V gene are GTSNPN and SVGIG (reference sequence). The CDR3 region is CAWSRGQGPYEQYF. CDR3 in DNA: TGTGCCTGGAGTCGGGGACAGGGACCCTACGAGCAGTACTTC.

The chain recombines TRBV11-2 with TRBJ1-1; D may be TRBD1 (5 bases). Trimming pared 5 bases from V and 5 bases from J, leaving 18 bases between. There are 15 residues in the CDR3. The germline CDR1 and CDR2 sequences are SGHAT and FQNNGV. CDR3 bases: TGTGCCAGCAGCGCGGGACCCTCGGGATGGACTGAAGCTTTCTTT. This encodes CASSAGPSGWTEAFF.

The chain carries TRBV6-5 and TRBJ1-1; D remains unclear. The CDR3 has 15 residues. Germline V gene data show CDR1 as MNHEY and CDR2 as SVGAGI. V lost 2 bases, J lost 1 base, and 11 bases lay in between. CDR3 bases: TGTGCCAGCAGTTACACAGTAGCGGGGAACACTGAAGCTTTCTTT. This sequence encodes CASSYTVAGNTEAFF.

This clone was observed a handful of times. The chain combines TRBV30 with TRBJ2-5, with a tentative D call TRBD2 (5 bases). Between the trimmed V and J ends, which lost 2 bases and 2 bases, there was a span of 12 bases. Germline V gene data show CDR1 as GTSNPN and CDR2 as SVGIG (reference sequence). This CDR3 is built from 14 residues. CDR3 loop: CAWSRSSGQETQYF. In DNA form, the CDR3 reads TGTGCCTGGAGTAGGTCAAGCGGACAAGAGACCCAGTACTTC.

This clone was detected a few times. The V gene is TRBV7-9, the J gene TRBJ1-1; no definite D call. Trimming removed 5 bases from V and 1 base from J, with 14 bases in between. The length of the CDR3 is 15 residues. Germline values: CDR1 SEHNR, CDR2 FQNEAQ (reference sequence). CDR3 loop: CASSPDVTANTEAFF. DNA of the CDR3: TGTGCCAGCAGCCCTGATGTTACCGCGAACACTGAAGCTTTCTTT.

This chain links TRBV30 with TRBJ2-7, with TRBD1 matching 9 bases. J was trimmed by 2 bases and V by 0 bases; bases with no gene match: 5. Germline V gene lookup returns CDR1 GTSNPN and CDR2 SVGIG (reference sequence). CDR3 length equals 15 residues. The CDR3 nucleotides are TGTGCCTGGAGTGTACTAGGACAGGGGACCTACGAGCAGTACTTC. Residues: CAWSVLGQGTYEQYF. Variable domain in full (rest from reference TRBV30 and TRBJ2-7): SQTIHQWPATLVQPVGSPLSLECTVEGTSNPNLYWYRQAAGRGLQLLFYSVGIGQISSEVPQNLSASRPQDRQFILSSKKLLLSDSGFYLCAWSVLGQGTYEQYFGPGTRLTVT.

The count of this clone is one. This chain joins TRBV30 and TRBJ2-5; 12 positions agree with TRBD2. The J call may not be correct, given that the DNA end is closer to TRBJ2-7. Looked up from germline, CDR1 is GTSNPN and CDR2 is SVGIG (reference sequence). This CDR3 is built from 14 residues. CDR3: CAWTKLAGGTEQYF. For the CDR3, the DNA is TGTGCCTGGACCAAACTAGCGGGAGGCACCGAGCAGTACTTC.

The rearrangement uses TRBV29-1 and TRBJ1-1; TRBD1 aligns across 7 bases. This CDR3 has 12 amino acids. The junction had 5 bases not matched to a gene; V was cut back by 4 bases and J by 6 bases. CDR1 and CDR2 from the germline V gene are SQVTM and ANQGSEA. The CDR3 sequence is CSVVGTASEAFF. The CDR3 bases are TGCAGCGTTGTGGGGACAGCCTCTGAAGCTTTCTTT.

The rearrangement links TRBV27 to TRBJ2-7; 8 nucleotides align to TRBD1. Trimming removed 6 bases from V and 0 bases from J; junction bases left unmatched: 4. The length of the CDR3 is 14 residues. Germline V gives CDR1 MNHEY, CDR2 SMNVEV (reference sequence). The CDR3 sequence: CASRGQGLSYEQYF. CDR3 DNA sequence: TGTGCCAGCAGAGGACAGGGACTCTCCTACGAGCAGTACTTC.

The V gene is TRBV7-8, the J gene TRBJ2-7, with D possibly TRBD1 on 5 matching bases. This CDR3 has 14 residues. The V and J ends lost 0 bases and 4 bases respectively, with 10 bases between them. Germline CDR1 reads SGHVS; CDR2 reads FQNEAQ. As DNA, the CDR3 is TGTGCCAGCAGCTTAGCGCGACAGACATACGAGCAGTACTTC. It codes for CASSLARQTYEQYF.

As to this clone: The sample carries other DNA sequences with the same CDR3. This rearrangement joins TRBV28 to TRBJ1-1; no firm D call. From germline, CDR1 is MDHEN and CDR2 SYDVKM. The CDR3 is 12 residues long. Trimming shortened V by 2 bases and J by 2 bases, and 3 bases separated the two germline ends. CDR3 sequence reads: CASSLSNTEAFF. The CDR3 nucleotides read TGTGCCAGCAGTTTAAGTAACACTGAAGCTTTCTTT.

The rearrangement joins TRBV9 to TRBJ2-5, with D possibly matching TRBD2 (6 bases). Looked up from germline, CDR1 is SGDLS and CDR2 is YYNGEE. V lost 3 bases to trimming and J lost 5 bases, with 17 bases between them. The CDR3 spans 15 residues. CDR3 protein: CASSAQGTGSETQYF. The DNA of the CDR3 is TGTGCCAGCAGCGCCCAAGGGACTGGCAGTGAGACCCAGTACTTC.

The chain links TRBV5-1 to TRBJ2-2; 9 nucleotides match TRBD1. CDR3 length: 15 residues. Trimming took 4 bases from V and 4 from J; bases not matched to a gene: 5. CDR1 and CDR2 (germline): SGHRS, YFSETQ. The CDR3 DNA reads TGCGCCAGCAGCCGCGGGGGACAGGGCACCGGGGAGCTGTTTTTT. It encodes CASSRGGQGTGELFF.

V usage is TRBV29-1 and J usage is TRBJ2-2; 7 nucleotides agree with TRBD1. V lost 7 bases, J lost 7 bases, and 9 bases stayed unmatched. The CDR3 totals 13 residues. Germline V gene lookup returns CDR1 SQVTM and CDR2 ANQGSEA. CDR3 sequence: CSARAGQDGELFF. The CDR3 nucleotides read TGCAGCGCCCGAGCTGGACAGGACGGGGAGCTGTTTTTT.

This clone was recorded a few times. V usage is TRBV5-1 and J usage is TRBJ1-1; unclear D gene. This CDR3 is 13 amino acids long. Germline values: CDR1 SGHRS, CDR2 YFSETQ. With 5 bases removed from V and 7 bases from J, the gap between germline ends came to 15 bases. The CDR3 region has the DNA TGCGCCAGCAGTCCTGGGTCCGTGGATGAAGCTTTCTTT. This codes for CASSPGSVDEAFF.

This clone was picked up a small number of times. This chain uses TRBV6-6 with TRBJ2-5; 9 nucleotides agree with TRBD1. The ends lost 4 bases at V and 9 bases at J; junction bases unmatched: 6. Germline loops: CDR1 MNHNY, CDR2 SVGAGI (reference sequence). The CDR3 loop spans 13 amino acids. Here the CDR3 DNA reads TGTGCCAGCAGTTGGGCGACAGGGGGGGCCCAGTACTTC. Protein product: CASSWATGGAQYF.

In its sample, this clone was seen a few times. This chain joins TRBV7-9 and TRBJ1-1; D unresolved. The CDR3 contains 13 residues. V was clipped by 0 bases and J by 13 bases, with 15 bases between them. Germline CDR1 SEHNR, CDR2 FQNEAQ (reference sequence). Here the CDR3 DNA reads TGTGCCAGCAGCTTAGCGGCCCCTGCCTCAGGTTTCTTT. Residues: CASSLAAPASGFF.

The J gene is TRBJ2-2, the V gene TRBV19, with D hard to call. Germline V gene sequence: CDR1 LNHDA, CDR2 SQIVND (reference sequence). CDR3 length: 14 residues. V was pared by 6 bases and J by 2 bases, with 10 bases between. The CDR3 nucleotides read TGTGCCAGTAGATCCCTGGGAAACACCGGGGAGCTGTTTTTT. It translates to CASRSLGNTGELFF.

This clone was detected a few times. The chain combines TRBV29-1 with TRBJ2-7; 9 nucleotides line up with TRBD2. Trimming cost V 4 bases and J 4 bases; bases outside gene matches: 5. Germline CDR1 reads SQVTM; CDR2 reads ANQGSEA. There are 13 residues in the CDR3. The CDR3 is CSVGGGRGYEQYF. The CDR3 nucleotides are TGCAGCGTTGGGGGCGGGAGGGGTTACGAGCAGTACTTC.